The rows below give T cell receptor beta chains drawn from one sample of a study of vaccination and CD4 T cells after COVID-19. TCRdb passed the PCR reads through MiXCR, listing each CDR3 protein once. The data contain roughly 17,000 distinct CDR3 sequences, roughly 30% of them seen just once; the ten biggest clones take up 15% to 19%. Their cognate antigens are unknown. The sequencing input was cultured CD4+ T cells from blood. The receptors originated from a human donor with COVID-19. Each CDR3 is given with its conserved first and last residue. The order of the fields is clone size, D gene, V gene, J gene, CDR3 protein, CDR3 DNA. D genes are given only for firm matches. Some rows have no size entry. The others give once, few or many, or a class for an expanded clone.

>few|NA|TRBV6-1|TRBJ2-7
CASREGDRYYEQYF
TGTGCCAGCCGGGAGGGGGACAGATACTACGAGCAGTACTTC
>NA|NA|TRBV5-1|TRBJ1-1
CASSLERFTAEAFF
TGCGCCAGCAGCTTGGAAAGGTTTACGGCTGAAGCTTTCTTT
>NA|TRBD1|TRBV5-6|TRBJ1-1
CASSWGTGGLNTEAFF
TGTGCCAGCAGCTGGGGGACAGGGGGGTTGAACACTGAAGCTTTCTTT
>NA|NA|TRBV29-1|TRBJ2-3
CSVRDPGTNTDTQYF
TGCAGCGTTCGAGACCCCGGGACCAATACAGATACGCAGTATTTT
>NA|NA|TRBV27|TRBJ1-5
CASSLSATYNQPQHF
TGTGCCAGCAGTTTATCCGCTACATACAATCAGCCCCAGCATTTT
>few|TRBD2|TRBV20-1|TRBJ2-2
CSARDGRAANTGELFF
TGCAGTGCTAGAGATGGGAGGGCCGCGAACACCGGGGAGCTGTTTTTT
>few|NA|TRBV11-2|TRBJ2-2
CASSFSSAGGELFF
TGTGCCAGCAGCTTCTCTTCCGCAGGCGGGGAGCTGTTTTTT
>medium-sized|TRBD2|TRBV24-1|TRBJ2-3
CATKRLAGTDTQYF
TGTGCCACCAAAAGACTAGCGGGGACAGATACGCAGTATTTT
>medium-sized|TRBD1|TRBV19|TRBJ1-5
CASSAWTGAGVNQPQHF
TGTGCCAGTAGTGCTTGGACAGGGGCTGGAGTCAATCAGCCCCAGCATTTT
>few|NA|TRBV7-2|TRBJ1-1
CASTPSGTWNTEAFF
TGTGCCAGCACCCCCTCCGGGACATGGAACACTGAAGCTTTCTTT
>NA|TRBD1|TRBV2|TRBJ2-5
CASSEWTGQQETQYF
TGTGCCAGCAGTGAATGGACAGGACAACAAGAGACCCAGTACTTC
>NA|NA|TRBV19|TRBJ1-1
CASRRAGVTEAFF
TGTGCCAGTAGGAGGGCGGGGGTTACTGAAGCTTTCTTT
>few|TRBD1|TRBV20-1|TRBJ1-2
CSANPSTGGHGYTF
TGCAGTGCTAACCCCTCGACAGGGGGGCATGGCTACACCTTC
>NA|TRBD2|TRBV12-3/TRBV12-4|TRBJ2-7
CASRERGGALEQYF
TGTGCCAGCAGAGAGCGGGGGGGAGCGCTTGAGCAGTACTTC
>NA|NA|TRBV7-8|TRBJ2-3
CASSLGFSSGRGDTQYF
TGTGCCAGCAGCTTAGGGTTCTCCTCGGGCAGGGGCGATACGCAGTATTTT
>NA|NA|TRBV20-1|TRBJ1-3
CSAISGNTIYF
TGCAGTGCTATCTCTGGAAACACCATATATTTT
>NA|TRBD2|TRBV6-1|TRBJ2-3
CASSPTSGGSTDTQYF
TGTGCCAGCAGTCCGACTAGCGGGGGGAGCACAGATACGCAGTATTTT
>few|TRBD2|TRBV27|TRBJ2-1
CASSFSSGGAGNEQFF
TGTGCCAGCAGTTTTTCTAGCGGGGGGGCCGGAAATGAGCAGTTCTTC
>few|TRBD1|TRBV7-2|TRBJ1-3
CASSGDRALPNTIYF
TGTGCCAGCAGCGGGGACAGGGCTCTCCCGAACACCATATATTTT
>few|TRBD1|TRBV7-2|TRBJ1-2
CASSLAHSTGHIYGYTF
TGTGCCAGCAGCTTAGCCCACTCGACAGGGCATATTTATGGCTACACCTTC
>NA|TRBD1|TRBV4-1|TRBJ1-6
CASSRQGENSPLHF
TGCGCCAGCAGCCGACAGGGGGAAAATTCACCCCTCCACTTT
>few|TRBD2|TRBV7-2|TRBJ2-5
CASSFQLAGEETQYF
TGTGCCAGCAGCTTCCAACTAGCGGGAGAAGAGACCCAGTACTTC
>few|NA|TRBV10-3|TRBJ1-5
CAISHTGNSQPQHF
TGTGCCATCAGTCACACAGGGAATAGCCAGCCCCAGCATTTT
>few|TRBD2|TRBV6-2/TRBV6-3|TRBJ2-5
CASSYGLAGGGETQYF
TGTGCCAGCAGTTACGGGCTAGCGGGGGGGGGTGAGACCCAGTACTTC
>once|TRBD1|TRBV6-2/TRBV6-3|TRBJ2-1
CASSYRAGGRLGSSDNEQFF
TGTGCCAGCAGTTACAGAGCAGGGGGCCGTCTAGGATCTTCTGACAATGAGCAGTTCTTC
>few|NA|TRBV7-9|TRBJ1-2
CASQAGKGDYTF
TGTGCCAGCCAAGCTGGCAAGGGGGACTACACCTTC
>few|NA|TRBV7-6|TRBJ2-2
CASSLSGADITGELFF
TGTGCCAGCAGCTTATCAGGGGCGGACATCACCGGGGAGCTGTTTTTT
>few|NA|TRBV20-1|TRBJ1-2
CSAHETGGGGNGYTF
TGCAGTGCCCACGAGACAGGTGGGGGTGGGAACGGCTACACCTTC
>medium-sized|NA|TRBV7-2|TRBJ1-5
CASSLEANSNQPQHF
TGTGCCAGCAGCTTAGAGGCCAATAGCAATCAGCCCCAGCATTTT
>NA|TRBD1|TRBV6-1|TRBJ2-5
CASSRGPGQTQYF
TGTGCCAGCAGCAGGGGGCCGGGACAGACCCAGTACTTC
>NA|TRBD1|TRBV7-7|TRBJ2-5
CASSPGTGIKTQYF
TGTGCTAGCAGCCCAGGGACAGGGATAAAGACCCAGTACTTC
>NA|NA|TRBV20-1|TRBJ2-3
CSARVDRGDTQYF
TGCAGTGCTAGAGTGGACCGGGGAGATACGCAGTATTTT
>NA|NA|TRBV28|TRBJ1-3
CASSPVPGSGNTIYF
TGTGCCAGCAGCCCCGTACCGGGCTCTGGAAACACCATATATTTT
>few|NA|TRBV20-1|TRBJ2-7
CSARRPGVGEQYF
TGCAGTGCTAGGCGCCCGGGGGTGGGTGAGCAGTACTTC
>NA|TRBD2|TRBV5-1|TRBJ2-5
CASITGLGFRQETQYF
TGCGCCAGCATTACGGGACTAGGTTTTCGCCAAGAGACCCAGTACTTC
>NA|NA|TRBV28|TRBJ2-7
CASTPVGSAYEQYF
TGTGCCAGCACCCCAGTGGGGTCGGCCTACGAGCAGTACTTC
>few|TRBD2|TRBV20-1|TRBJ2-7
CSARDPSGVPYEQYF
TGCAGTGCTAGAGATCCCAGCGGGGTCCCCTACGAGCAGTACTTC
>few|TRBD1|TRBV6-5|TRBJ1-2
CASSLRFSGTGTFRSGYTF
TGTGCCAGCAGTTTACGGTTCTCCGGGACAGGGACCTTCCGCAGTGGCTACACCTTC
>NA|NA|TRBV9|TRBJ2-3
CASSGGRSTDTQYF
TGTGCCAGCAGCGGGGGGCGAAGCACAGATACGCAGTATTTT
>NA|TRBD1|TRBV6-1|TRBJ2-2
CASPGTANTGELFF
TGTGCCAGCCCCGGGACAGCGAACACCGGGGAGCTGTTTTTT
>few|NA|TRBV10-1|TRBJ2-5
CASSESRAGQETQYF
TGCGCCAGCAGTGAGTCGAGGGCCGGCCAAGAGACCCAGTACTTC
>NA|TRBD2|TRBV7-2|TRBJ2-3
CASSLEVDSGGADTQYF
TGTGCCAGCAGCTTAGAAGTCGATAGCGGGGGTGCAGATACGCAGTATTTT
>NA|TRBD2|TRBV7-8|TRBJ2-1
CASSYSSGGAAYNEQFF
TGTGCCAGCAGTTACTCTAGCGGGGGGGCCGCTTACAATGAGCAGTTCTTC
>NA|NA|TRBV19|TRBJ1-2
CASSIISLGLDNHGYTF
TGTGCCAGTAGTATTATATCTCTTGGACTGGACAACCATGGCTACACCTTC
>few|NA|TRBV24-1|TRBJ2-2
CATSQPNTGELFF
TGTGCCACCAGTCAACCGAACACCGGGGAGCTGTTTTTT
>NA|NA|TRBV6-1|TRBJ1-2
CASSELSRKGGYTF
TGTGCCAGCAGTGAACTCTCCAGGAAGGGTGGCTACACCTTC
>NA|NA|TRBV30|TRBJ2-5
CAWRVQGQETQYF
TGTGCCTGGAGGGTACAGGGTCAAGAGACCCAGTACTTC
>NA|NA|TRBV7-9|TRBJ1-1
CASTRSTENTEAFF
TGTGCCAGCACCCGGTCGACAGAGAACACTGAAGCTTTCTTT
>NA|NA|TRBV11-3|TRBJ2-1
CASSLVGSYNEQFF
TGTGCCAGCAGCTTAGTGGGTTCCTACAATGAGCAGTTCTTC
>NA|TRBD2|TRBV11-3|TRBJ2-5
CASSTAGGLGLVETQYF
TGTGCCAGCAGCACCGCGGGGGGGCTCGGGCTTGTGGAGACCCAGTACTTC
>few|NA|TRBV28|TRBJ2-7
CASRRGEQYF
TGTGCCAGCAGGCGGGGCGAGCAGTACTTC
>NA|NA|TRBV20-1|TRBJ2-5
CSARDGRGEETQYF
TGCAGTGCTAGAGATGGAAGGGGCGAAGAGACCCAGTACTTC
>few|NA|TRBV6-5|TRBJ1-2
CASSYRPDNYGYTF
TGTGCCAGCAGTTACAGACCCGATAACTATGGCTACACCTTC
>few|NA|TRBV6-4|TRBJ2-1
CASSVRGRENEQFF
TGTGCCAGCAGTGTCCGAGGTAGGGAGAATGAGCAGTTCTTC
>few|TRBD1|TRBV19|TRBJ1-5
CASRSGAITGAFHF
TGTGCCAGTAGATCGGGGGCAATCACAGGGGCCTTCCATTTT
>NA|TRBD1|TRBV20-1|TRBJ1-1
CSAGRTGGTEAFF
TGCAGTGCTGGAAGGACAGGGGGAACTGAAGCTTTCTTT
>NA|NA|TRBV29-1|TRBJ1-2
CSVDKGLWGYTF
TGCAGCGTTGACAAGGGTTTGTGGGGCTACACCTTC
>NA|NA|TRBV7-9|TRBJ1-2
CASSLADSYGYTF
TGTGCCAGCAGCTTAGCGGACAGCTATGGCTACACCTTC
>few|NA|TRBV28|TRBJ1-2
CASSLSAGNGYTF
TGTGCCAGCAGTTTATCGGCAGGGAATGGCTACACCTTC
>NA|NA|TRBV5-1|TRBJ2-3
CASSLEGGTSTDTQYF
TGCGCCAGCAGCTTGGAGGGGGGGACTAGCACAGATACGCAGTATTTT